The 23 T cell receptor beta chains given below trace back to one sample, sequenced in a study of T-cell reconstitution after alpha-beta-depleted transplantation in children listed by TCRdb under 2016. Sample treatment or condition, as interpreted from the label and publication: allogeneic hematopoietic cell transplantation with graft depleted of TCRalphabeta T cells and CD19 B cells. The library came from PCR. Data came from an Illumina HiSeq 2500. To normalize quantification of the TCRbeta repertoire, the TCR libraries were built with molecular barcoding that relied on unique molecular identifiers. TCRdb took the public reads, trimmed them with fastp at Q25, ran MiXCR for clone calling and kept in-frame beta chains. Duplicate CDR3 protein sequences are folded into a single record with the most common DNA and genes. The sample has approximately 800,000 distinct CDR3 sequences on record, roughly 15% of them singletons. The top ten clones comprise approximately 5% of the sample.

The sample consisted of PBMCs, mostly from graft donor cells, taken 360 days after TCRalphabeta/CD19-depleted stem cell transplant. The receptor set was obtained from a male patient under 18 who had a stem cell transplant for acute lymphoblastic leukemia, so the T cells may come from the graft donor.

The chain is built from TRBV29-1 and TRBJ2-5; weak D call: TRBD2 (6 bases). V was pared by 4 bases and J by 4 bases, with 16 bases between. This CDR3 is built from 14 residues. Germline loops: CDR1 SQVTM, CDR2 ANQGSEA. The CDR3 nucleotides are TGCAGCGTTGGACCAGGTGGAGGGCGAGAGACCCAGTACTTC. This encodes CSVGPGGGRETQYF. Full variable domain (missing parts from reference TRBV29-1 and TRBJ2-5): SAVISQKPSRDICQRGTSLTIQCQVDSQVTMMFWYRQQPGQSLTLIATANQGSEATYESGFVIDKFPISRPNLTFSTLTVSNMSPEDSSIYLCSVGPGGGRETQYFGPGTRLLVL.

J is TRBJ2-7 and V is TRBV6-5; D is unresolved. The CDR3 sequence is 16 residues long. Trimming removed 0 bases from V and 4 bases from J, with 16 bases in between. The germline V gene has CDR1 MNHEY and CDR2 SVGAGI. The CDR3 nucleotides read TGTGCCAGCAGTTACTCGAGGTGGTCAGAGCAATACGAGCAGTACTTC. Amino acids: CASSYSRWSEQYEQYF.

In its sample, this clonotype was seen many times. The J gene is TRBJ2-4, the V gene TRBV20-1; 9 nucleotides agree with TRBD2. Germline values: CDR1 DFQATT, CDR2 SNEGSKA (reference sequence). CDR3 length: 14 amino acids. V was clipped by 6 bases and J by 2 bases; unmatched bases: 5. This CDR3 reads CSAGTSRSKNIQYF. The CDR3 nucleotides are TGCAGTGCCGGGACTAGCAGGTCCAAAAACATTCAGTACTTC.

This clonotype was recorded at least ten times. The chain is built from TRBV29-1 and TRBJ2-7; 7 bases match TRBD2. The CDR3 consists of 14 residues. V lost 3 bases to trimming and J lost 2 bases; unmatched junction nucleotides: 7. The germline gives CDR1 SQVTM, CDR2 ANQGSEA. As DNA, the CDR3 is TGCAGCGTTGATGGTCTAGCGGACGCCTACGAGCAGTACTTC. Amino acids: CSVDGLADAYEQYF.

The CDR3 region is CSVSPGVAGHFQETQYF. Here the CDR3 DNA reads TGCAGCGTTTCTCCGGGGGTAGCGGGCCACTTCCAAGAGACCCAGTACTTC. The chain is built from TRBV29-1 and TRBJ2-5; 7 bases line up with TRBD2. This CDR3 is built from 17 residues. Germline V lookup: CDR1 SQVTM, CDR2 ANQGSEA. With V trimmed by 5 bases and J by 1 base, 16 bases remained unmatched. The full variable domain, completed using reference TRBV29-1 and TRBJ2-5, is SAVISQKPSRDICQRGTSLTIQCQVDSQVTMMFWYRQQPGQSLTLIATANQGSEATYESGFVIDKFPISRPNLTFSTLTVSNMSPEDSSIYLCSVSPGVAGHFQETQYFGPGTRLLVL.

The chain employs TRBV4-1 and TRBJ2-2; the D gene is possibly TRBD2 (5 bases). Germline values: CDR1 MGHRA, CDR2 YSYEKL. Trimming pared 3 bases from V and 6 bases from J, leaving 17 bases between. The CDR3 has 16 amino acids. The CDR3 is CASSHPRGIGAGELFF. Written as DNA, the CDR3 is TGCGCCAGCAGCCATCCTAGAGGGATTGGTGCCGGGGAGCTGTTTTTT.

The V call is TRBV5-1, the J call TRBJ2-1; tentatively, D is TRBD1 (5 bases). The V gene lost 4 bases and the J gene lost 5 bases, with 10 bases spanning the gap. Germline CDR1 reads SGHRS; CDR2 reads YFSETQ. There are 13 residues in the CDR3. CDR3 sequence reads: CASSQDNNNEQFF. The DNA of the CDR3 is TGCGCCAGCAGCCAGGACAACAACAATGAGCAGTTCTTC.

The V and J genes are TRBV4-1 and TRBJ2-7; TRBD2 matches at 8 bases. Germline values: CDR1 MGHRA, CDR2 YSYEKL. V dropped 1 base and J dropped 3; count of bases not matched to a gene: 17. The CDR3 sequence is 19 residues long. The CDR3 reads CASSQVPSGESGRHYEQYF. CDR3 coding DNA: TGCGCCAGCAGCCAAGTCCCTTCGGGGGAAAGCGGGAGACACTACGAGCAGTACTTC.

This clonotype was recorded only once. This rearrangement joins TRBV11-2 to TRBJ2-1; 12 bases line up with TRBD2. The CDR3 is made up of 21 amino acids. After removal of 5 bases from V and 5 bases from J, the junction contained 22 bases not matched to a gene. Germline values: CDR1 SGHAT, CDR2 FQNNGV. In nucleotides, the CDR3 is TGTGCCAGCAGCAACTTAAGCCCTAAATCTAGCGGGAGGGCGGTTCACAATGAGCAGTTCTTC. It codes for CASSNLSPKSSGRAVHNEQFF.

The CDR3 sequence: CASSTGAAAFYEQYF. The CDR3 DNA sequence: TGTGCCAGCTCGACAGGGGCCGCCGCCTTCTACGAGCAGTACTTC. This chain joins TRBV18 and TRBJ2-7, with 8 bases lining up with TRBD1. The CDR3 runs 15 residues. The germline V gene encodes CDR1 KGHSH and CDR2 LQKENI. With 6 bases clipped from V and 3 bases from J, the junction kept 10 bases outside the gene matches.

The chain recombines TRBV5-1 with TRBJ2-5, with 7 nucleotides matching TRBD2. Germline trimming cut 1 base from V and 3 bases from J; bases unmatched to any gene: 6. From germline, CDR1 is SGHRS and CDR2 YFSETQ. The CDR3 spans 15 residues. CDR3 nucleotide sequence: TGCGCCAGCAGCTTGCAATGGGGGGGTAAAGAGACCCAGTACTTC. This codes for CASSLQWGGKETQYF.

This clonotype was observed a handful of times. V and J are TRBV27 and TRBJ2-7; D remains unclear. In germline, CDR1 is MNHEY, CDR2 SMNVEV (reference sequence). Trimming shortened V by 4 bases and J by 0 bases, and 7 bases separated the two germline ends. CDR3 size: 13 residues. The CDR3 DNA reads TGTGCCAGCAGTTACGTCCACTCCTACGAGCAGTACTTC. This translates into CASSYVHSYEQYF.

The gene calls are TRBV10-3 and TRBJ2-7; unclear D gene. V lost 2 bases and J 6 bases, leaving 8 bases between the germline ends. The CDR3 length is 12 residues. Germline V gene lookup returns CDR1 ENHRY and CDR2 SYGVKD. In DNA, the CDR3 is TGTGCCATCAGTGAGAACATCGGCGAGCAGTACTTC. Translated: CAISENIGEQYF.

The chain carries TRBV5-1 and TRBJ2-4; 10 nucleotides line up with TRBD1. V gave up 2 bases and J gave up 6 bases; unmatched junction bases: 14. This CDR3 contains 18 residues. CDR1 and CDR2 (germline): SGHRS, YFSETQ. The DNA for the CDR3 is TGCGCCAGCAGCTTCCTGCCCAGGGACAGGGGTTTGAGAAACATTCAGTACTTC. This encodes CASSFLPRDRGLRNIQYF.

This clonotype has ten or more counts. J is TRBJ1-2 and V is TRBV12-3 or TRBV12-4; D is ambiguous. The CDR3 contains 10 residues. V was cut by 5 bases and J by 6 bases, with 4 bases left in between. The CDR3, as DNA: TGTGCCAGCAGTCTGGATGGCTACACCTTC. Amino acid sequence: CASSLDGYTF.

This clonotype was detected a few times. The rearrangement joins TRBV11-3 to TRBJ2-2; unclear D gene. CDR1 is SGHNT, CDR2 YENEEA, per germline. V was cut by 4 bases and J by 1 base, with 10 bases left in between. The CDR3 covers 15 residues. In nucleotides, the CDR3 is TGTGCCAGCAGCTCCTCGATCCGGAACACCGGGGAGCTGTTTTTT. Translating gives CASSSSIRNTGELFF. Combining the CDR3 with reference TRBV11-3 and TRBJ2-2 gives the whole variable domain EAGVVQSPRYKIIEKKQPVAFWCNPISGHNTLYWYLQNLGQGPELLIRYENEEAVDDSQLPKDRFSAERLKGVDSTLKIQPAELGDSAVYLCASSSSIRNTGELFFGEGSRLTVL.

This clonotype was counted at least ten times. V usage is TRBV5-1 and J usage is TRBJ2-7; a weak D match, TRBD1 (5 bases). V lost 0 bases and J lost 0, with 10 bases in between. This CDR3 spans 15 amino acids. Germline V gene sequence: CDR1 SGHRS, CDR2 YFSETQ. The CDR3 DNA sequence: TGCGCCAGCAGCTTGGATCCAGGGTTCTCCTACGAGCAGTACTTC. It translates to CASSLDPGFSYEQYF.

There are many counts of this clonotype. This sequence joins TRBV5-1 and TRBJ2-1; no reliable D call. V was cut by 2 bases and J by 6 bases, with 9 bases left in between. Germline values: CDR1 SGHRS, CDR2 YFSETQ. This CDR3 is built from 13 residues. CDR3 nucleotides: TGCGCCAGCAGCTTAAGACTGGCCAATGAGCAGTTCTTC. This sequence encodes CASSLRLANEQFF.

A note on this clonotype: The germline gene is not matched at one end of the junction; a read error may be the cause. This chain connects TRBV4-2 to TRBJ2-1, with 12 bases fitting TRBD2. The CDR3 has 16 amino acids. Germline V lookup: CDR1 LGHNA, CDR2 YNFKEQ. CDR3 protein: CASSQLELAGGNEQSF. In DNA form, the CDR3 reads TGTGCCAGCAGCCAATTGGAACTAGCGGGAGGCAATGAGCAGTCCTTC.

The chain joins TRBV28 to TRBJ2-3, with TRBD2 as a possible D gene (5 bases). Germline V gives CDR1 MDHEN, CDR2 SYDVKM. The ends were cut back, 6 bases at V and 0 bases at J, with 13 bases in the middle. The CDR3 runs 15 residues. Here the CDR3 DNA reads TGTGCCAGCAGCCCGAGCGGAGTTAGCACAGATACGCAGTATTTT. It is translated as CASSPSGVSTDTQYF.

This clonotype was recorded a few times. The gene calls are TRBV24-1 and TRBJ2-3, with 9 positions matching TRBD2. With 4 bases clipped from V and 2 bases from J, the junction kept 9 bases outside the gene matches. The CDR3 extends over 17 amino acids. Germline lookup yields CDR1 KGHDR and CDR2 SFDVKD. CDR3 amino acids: CATSDSLLAGTTDTQYF. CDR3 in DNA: TGTGCCACCAGTGACTCCCTTCTAGCGGGAACCACAGATACGCAGTATTTT.

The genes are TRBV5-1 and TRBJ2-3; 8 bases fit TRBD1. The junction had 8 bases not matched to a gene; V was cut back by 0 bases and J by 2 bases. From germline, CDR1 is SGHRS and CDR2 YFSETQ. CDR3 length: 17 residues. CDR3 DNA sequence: TGCGCCAGCAGCTTGGCCGCCGGGACAGGATCCACAGATACGCAGTATTTT. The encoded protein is CASSLAAGTGSTDTQYF.

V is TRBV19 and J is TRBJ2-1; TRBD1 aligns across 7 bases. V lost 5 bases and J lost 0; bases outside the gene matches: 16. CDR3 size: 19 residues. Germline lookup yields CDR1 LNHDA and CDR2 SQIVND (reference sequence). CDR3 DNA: TGTGCCAGTAGTTCCGATAGTCGCTCTACAGGGGACTCCTACAATGAGCAGTTCTTC. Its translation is CASSSDSRSTGDSYNEQFF.